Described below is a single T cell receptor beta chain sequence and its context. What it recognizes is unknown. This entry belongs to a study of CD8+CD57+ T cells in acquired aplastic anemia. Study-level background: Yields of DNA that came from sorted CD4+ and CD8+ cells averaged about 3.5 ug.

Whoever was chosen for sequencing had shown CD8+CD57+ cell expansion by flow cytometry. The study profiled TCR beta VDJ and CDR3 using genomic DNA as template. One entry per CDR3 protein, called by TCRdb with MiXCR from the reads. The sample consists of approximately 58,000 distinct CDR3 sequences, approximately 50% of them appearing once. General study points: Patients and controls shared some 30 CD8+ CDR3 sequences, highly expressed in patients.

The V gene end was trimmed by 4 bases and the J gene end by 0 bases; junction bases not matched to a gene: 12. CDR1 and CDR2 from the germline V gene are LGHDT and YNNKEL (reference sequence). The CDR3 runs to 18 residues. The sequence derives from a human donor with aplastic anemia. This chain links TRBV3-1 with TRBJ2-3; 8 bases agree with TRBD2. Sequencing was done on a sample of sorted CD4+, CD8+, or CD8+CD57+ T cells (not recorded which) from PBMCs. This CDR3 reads CASSPPAGGRASTDTQYF. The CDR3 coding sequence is TGTGCCAGCAGCCCCCCGGCGGGGGGCCGAGCTAGCACAGATACGCAGTATTTT.